Each of the 21 T cell receptor beta chains below was sequenced from the same sample in a study of early T cells in non-severe SARS-CoV-2 infection. TCRdb reprocessed the 5' RACE reads via MiXCR and lists one record per CDR3 protein. The sample has tens of thousands of distinct CDR3 sequences, over 9% seen once. Source material: whole blood. Every receptor here comes from an adult who was a healthcare worker with PCR-confirmed SARS-CoV-2 infection or an uninfected control (not recorded which).

This clonotype was seen repeatedly, ten times or more. The chain is built from TRBV4-3 and TRBJ2-7; 8 bases are a match to TRBD2. Trimming removed 6 bases from V and 2 bases from J; junction bases left unmatched: 6. CDR3 length: 14 residues. Germline V lookup: CDR1 LGHNA, CDR2 YSLEER. In nucleotides, the CDR3 is TGCGCCAGCAGTCCCTCGGGGGGGACCTACGAGCAGTACTTC. It encodes CASSPSGGTYEQYF.

This clonotype showed up many times. The chain is built from TRBV21-1 and TRBJ2-1; the DNA was not compared with TRBD1, the D call given in the table. TRBV21-1 is tagged as a pseudogene. This CDR3 spans 15 amino acids. This CDR3 is CASWPGVASYNEQFF. DNA of the CDR3: TGTGCCAGCTGGCCCGGAGTAGCCAGTTACAATGAGCAGTTCTTC.

In this sample, this clonotype turned up many times. The rearrangement joins TRBV5-5 to TRBJ2-1; D might be TRBD1 or TRBD2, each matching 5 bases. This CDR3 has 21 residues. Trimming pared 4 bases from V and 9 bases from J, leaving 38 bases between. The V gene's germline CDR1 is SGHKS and CDR2 YYEKEE (reference sequence). The DNA for the CDR3 is TGTGCCAGCAGCCAACCTAAAAGGACCTCCGGGACGGATGGAAAGAACGGTGAGCAGTTCTTC. It is translated as CASSQPKRTSGTDGKNGEQFF.

This clonotype has at least ten counts. The chain joins TRBV29-1 to TRBJ2-1; possible D gene TRBD1, 6 bases. V lost 2 bases, J lost 8 bases, and 16 bases lay in between. The CDR3 sequence is 14 residues long. Germline loops: CDR1 SQVTM, CDR2 ANQGSEA. CDR3 in amino acids: CSVEQGITVDEQFF. CDR3 nucleotides: TGCAGCGTTGAACAGGGGATTACGGTCGATGAGCAGTTCTTC.

This clonotype was counted at least ten times. This chain uses TRBV29-1 with TRBJ2-7, with no clear D. The germline V gene has CDR1 SQVTM and CDR2 ANQGSEA. The V end was cut by 4 bases, the J end by 0 bases, with 7 bases between. CDR3 length: 12 amino acids. CDR3: CSVVANSYEQYF. The CDR3 DNA follows: TGCAGCGTTGTAGCAAACTCCTACGAGCAGTACTTC.

In its sample, this clonotype was seen a few times. CDR3 residues: CASSLTGLNQPQHF. The CDR3, as DNA: TGTGCCAGCAGCCTTACAGGACTGAATCAGCCCCAGCATTTT. The V gene is TRBV4-2, the J gene TRBJ1-5; TRBD1 might be the D (5 bases). The CDR3 sequence is 14 residues long. Germline V gene data show CDR1 as LGHNA and CDR2 as YNFKEQ. The V end lost 4 bases, the J end lost 4 bases, and 11 bases lay between the germline ends.

This clonotype was observed at least ten times. V usage is TRBV28 and J usage is TRBJ1-2, with TRBD1 as a possible D gene (6 bases). The CDR3 runs 12 residues. Trimming cost V 6 bases and J 7 bases, with 12 bases left between them. Germline CDR1 is MDHEN and CDR2 is SYDVKM. As DNA, the CDR3 is TGTGCCAGCAGCGTTCGACAGGCTGGCTACACCTTC. Protein sequence: CASSVRQAGYTF.

V and J are TRBV5-5 and TRBJ2-5; tentatively, D is TRBD1 (6 bases). The CDR3 runs 14 residues. Germline-derived CDR1 and CDR2 are SGHKS and YYEKEE (reference sequence). The V gene lost 2 bases and the J gene lost 1 base, with 9 bases spanning the gap. The CDR3 DNA is TGTGCCAGCAGCTTTTCAGGGGCCCAAGAGACCCAGTACTTC. It is translated as CASSFSGAQETQYF. Variable domain in full (rest from reference TRBV5-5 and TRBJ2-5): DAGVTQSPTHLIKTRGQQVTLRCSPISGHKSVSWYQQVLGQGPQFIFQYYEKEERGRGNFPDRFSARQFPNYSSELNVNALLLGDSALYLCASSFSGAQETQYFGPGTRLLVL.

The V and J genes are TRBV7-2 and TRBJ2-7, with TRBD2 matching 10 bases. V shed 4 bases, J shed 6 bases, and the junction held 6 bases outside the gene matches. The CDR3 is 14 residues long. Germline V gene sequence: CDR1 SGHTA, CDR2 FQGNSA. Here the CDR3 reads CASSSPSGSCEQYF. CDR3 bases: TGTGCCAGCAGCTCCCCTAGCGGGAGTTGCGAGCAGTACTTC.

This clonotype was counted a few times. The V gene is TRBV7-6, the J gene TRBJ1-1; 8 nucleotides align to TRBD1. Germline loops: CDR1 SGHVS, CDR2 FNYEAQ. The CDR3 has 15 residues. The trim removed 5 bases at V and 3 bases at J, leaving 8 bases unmatched. This CDR3 reads CASSDNRGLDTEAFF. The CDR3 DNA reads as TGTGCCAGCAGCGACAACAGGGGGTTGGACACTGAAGCTTTCTTT.

This sequence joins TRBV7-2 and TRBJ2-3; tentative D call: TRBD2 (6 bases). The ends were cut back, 1 base at V and 6 bases at J, with 11 bases in the middle. The length of the CDR3 is 14 residues. Germline V gene data show CDR1 as SGHTA and CDR2 as FQGNSA. The CDR3 reads CASSLDGRGDTQYF. In nucleotides, the CDR3 is TGTGCCAGCAGCTTAGACGGGCGGGGTGATACGCAGTATTTT.

In this sample, this clonotype turned up a few times. The V and J genes are TRBV11-2 and TRBJ2-3, with 9 nucleotides matching TRBD2. V trimming: 0 bases; J trimming: 6 bases; junction bases outside the gene matches: 7. The CDR3 runs to 16 residues. Per the germline V gene, CDR1 is SGHAT and CDR2 is FQNNGV. The CDR3 DNA sequence: TGTGCCAGCAGCTTAGATCGGGCGGGGGGGCCGGATACGCAGTATTTT. This codes for CASSLDRAGGPDTQYF.

In this sample, this clonotype turned up many times. The chain has TRBV4-2 and TRBJ2-7; possible D gene TRBD1, 5 bases. Germline V gene lookup returns CDR1 LGHNA and CDR2 YNFKEQ. The CDR3 is 14 residues long. V dropped 1 base and J dropped 2 bases, with 9 bases sitting between them. CDR3 bases: TGTGCCAGCAGCCAAGGATCCAGGGCCTACGAGCAGTACTTC. As protein: CASSQGSRAYEQYF.

J is TRBJ2-7 and V is TRBV11-2, with D possibly matching TRBD2 (5 bases). V was cut by 5 bases and J by 1 base, with 15 bases left in between. The CDR3 totals 15 residues. Per germline, CDR1 SGHAT and CDR2 FQNNGV. CDR3 DNA sequence: TGTGCCAGCAGCCCCCTTAAGGGAGCGTCCTACGAGCAGTACTTC. This encodes CASSPLKGASYEQYF.

The chain joins TRBV20-1 to TRBJ2-3; 7 bases map to TRBD2. The V gene end was trimmed by 6 bases and the J gene end by 0 bases; junction bases not matched to a gene: 6. The CDR3 loop spans 14 amino acids. Germline values: CDR1 DFQATT, CDR2 SNEGSKA (reference sequence). The CDR3 protein is CSATSKPSTDTQYF. As DNA, the CDR3 is TGCAGTGCGACTAGCAAACCTAGCACAGATACGCAGTATTTT.

The rearrangement uses TRBV6-2 or TRBV6-3 and TRBJ2-1; no clear D. Germline V lookup: CDR1 MNHEY, CDR2 SVGEGT. With 0 bases removed from V and 8 bases from J, the gap between germline ends came to 23 bases. This CDR3 has 18 amino acids. The CDR3 nucleotides are TGTGCCAGCAGTTACTCCCGTGGCCGAGCCCTTACAAGGGATGAGCAGTTCTTC. This sequence encodes CASSYSRGRALTRDEQFF.

V gene TRBV6-1 combines with J gene TRBJ2-5, with D perhaps assigned TRBD1 or TRBD2 (5 bases each). Germline V gives CDR1 MNHNS, CDR2 SASEGT. The CDR3 is made up of 12 amino acids. V lost 8 bases and J 4 bases, leaving 11 bases between the germline ends. The CDR3: CASGLGVETQYF. The CDR3 nucleotides read TGTGCCAGCGGACTGGGGGTAGAGACCCAGTACTTC.

J is TRBJ2-1 and V is TRBV3-1, with unresolved D. V was shortened by 4 bases and J by 7 bases, with 17 bases between the two germline ends. Germline V gives CDR1 LGHDT, CDR2 YNNKEL (reference sequence). The CDR3 covers 15 residues. CDR3 sequence (DNA): TGTGCCAGCAGCCCAGATAGCCCCTGGCGAAATGAGCAGTTCTTC. It encodes CASSPDSPWRNEQFF.

The V call is TRBV7-2, the J call TRBJ2-1; D is ambiguous. The length of the CDR3 is 15 residues. Germline values: CDR1 SGHTA, CDR2 FQGNSA. V gave up 0 bases and J gave up 8 bases, with 14 bases separating them. Written as DNA, the CDR3 is TGTGCCAGCAGCTTAGCGGCTATCACGAGTCATGAGCAGTTCTTC. This translates into CASSLAAITSHEQFF.

This clonotype was recorded many times. This chain joins TRBV29-1 and TRBJ2-7; 7 positions match TRBD2. CDR1 is SQVTM, CDR2 ANQGSEA, per germline. The V and J ends lost 6 bases and 2 bases, in that order; junction bases with no gene match: 7. There are 13 residues in the CDR3. This CDR3 reads CSVKASGTYEQYF. CDR3 DNA sequence: TGCAGCGTCAAAGCTAGCGGTACCTACGAGCAGTACTTC.

This clonotype showed up just a few times. This rearrangement joins TRBV20-1 to TRBJ2-1; D remains ambiguous. V was pared by 6 bases and J by 6 bases, with 6 bases between. This CDR3 is 10 amino acids long. Germline-derived CDR1 and CDR2 are DFQATT and SNEGSKA (reference sequence). As DNA, the CDR3 is TGCAGTGCAAGCACCAATGAGCAGTTCTTC. Amino acid sequence: CSASTNEQFF.